Sequencing of this TCR beta chain was carried out in a study of cytomegalovirus exposure and HLA in healthy donors. A multiplex PCR was run with 60 Vbeta primers and 13 Jbeta primers. Sequenced by immunoSEQ multiplex PCR; TCRdb stores in-frame clones only, minus some. This repertoire includes 80,000 to 100,000 clones. This clonotype was obtained from a man aged 50-60 years in good health and CMV-seropositive. The sample was PBMCs.

Here the CDR3 reads CASSGTSGADTQYF. CDR3 DNA: TGCGCCAGCAGCGGGACTAGCGGAGCAGATACGCAGTATTTT. The chain uses TRBV10-2 and TRBJ2-3, with 11 bases aligning to TRBD2. The germline CDR1 and CDR2 sequences are WSHSY and SAAADI. Trimming took 6 bases from V and 4 from J; bases not matched to a gene: 3. CDR3 size: 14 residues.